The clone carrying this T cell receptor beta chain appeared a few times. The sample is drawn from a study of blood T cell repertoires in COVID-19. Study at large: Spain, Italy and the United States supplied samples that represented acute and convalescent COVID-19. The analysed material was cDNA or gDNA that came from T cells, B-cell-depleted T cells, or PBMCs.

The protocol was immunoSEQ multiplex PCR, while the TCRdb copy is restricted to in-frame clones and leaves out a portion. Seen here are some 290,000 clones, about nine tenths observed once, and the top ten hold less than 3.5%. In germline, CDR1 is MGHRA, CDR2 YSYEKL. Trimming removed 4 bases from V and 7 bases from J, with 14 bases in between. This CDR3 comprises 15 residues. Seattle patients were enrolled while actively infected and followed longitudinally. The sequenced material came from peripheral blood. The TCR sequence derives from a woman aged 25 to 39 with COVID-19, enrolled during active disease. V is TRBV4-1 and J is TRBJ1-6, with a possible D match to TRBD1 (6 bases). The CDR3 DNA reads TGCGCCAGCAGCCCGATTTGGACAGAGAATTCACCCCTCCACTTT. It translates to CASSPIWTENSPLHF.